The 19 T cell receptor beta chains in this list originate from one sample, sequenced in a study of beta chain features in type 1 diabetes. No antigen is known for these receptors. The study's findings and limits: There was a moderate but significant shortening of TCRB CDR3s in all four CD4+ subsets of Type 1 diabetes patients.

The study reverse transcribed the entire isolated RNA, so it sequenced expressed TCRB transcripts. The data were produced by immunoSEQ multiplex PCR, yet TCRdb's version contains in-frame clones alone and is incomplete. The data contain tens of thousands of clones, 50% to 70% of them singletons. Sequenced input: stem cell memory CD4+ T cells from blood. The receptors here all came from a man younger than 35 with type 1 diabetes.

This clone appeared once. This rearrangement joins TRBV6-1 to TRBJ2-7, with 7 bases that match TRBD1. The CDR3 contains 13 residues. With V trimmed by 7 bases and J by 2 bases, 5 bases remained unmatched. Germline V gene sequence: CDR1 MNHNS, CDR2 SASEGT. The CDR3 region has the DNA TGTGCCAGCACCTTGGACAGGACCTACGAGCAGTACTTC. It translates to CASTLDRTYEQYF.

This clone has only one observation. V is TRBV5-4 and J is TRBJ1-2; D remains unclear. Germline CDR1 SGHNT, CDR2 YYREEE (reference sequence). The CDR3 sequence is 13 residues long. Trimming removed 4 bases at V and 4 bases at J, with 11 bases between. CDR3 bases: TGTGCCAGCAGCCTGGCGGTATCCTATGGCTACACCTTC. Residues: CASSLAVSYGYTF.

The sample holds one count of this clone. The chain links TRBV27 to TRBJ1-4; 9 bases map to TRBD1. V lost 3 bases and J lost 8; bases outside the gene matches: 10. This CDR3 contains 16 residues. Germline values: CDR1 MNHEY, CDR2 SMNVEV (reference sequence). In DNA, the CDR3 is TGTGCCAGCAGTTTCTATCCCAGGGACAGGGACGAAAAACTGTTTTTT. Protein sequence: CASSFYPRDRDEKLFF.

The J gene is TRBJ2-5, the V gene TRBV6-5; D may be TRBD2 (6 bases). V was cut by 2 bases and J by 5 bases, with 12 bases left in between. The CDR3 contains 14 residues. CDR1 MNHEY and CDR2 SVGAGI come from the germline V gene. In DNA, the CDR3 is TGTGCCAGCAGTTACAGGGGCAGCGGGGAGACCCAGTACTTC. As protein: CASSYRGSGETQYF.

As regards this clone: A read error is likely, as this CDR3 ends without the conserved phenylalanine or tryptophan. It is unclear where the CDR3 begins or ends on the DNA, so no DNA is shown, and the CDR3 is as TCRdb lists it. The rearrangement uses TRBV19 and TRBJ1-1. The CDR3 numbers 13 amino acids, ends counted. Germline CDR1 is LNHDA and CDR2 is SQIVND (reference sequence). CDR3 sequence reads: CASSPVGFREGVV.

This chain joins TRBV5-1 and TRBJ2-3; TRBD2 is a possible D gene (6 bases). The germline V and J ends were trimmed by 4 bases and 5 bases, with 14 bases remaining between them. Germline CDR1 is SGHRS and CDR2 is YFSETQ. The CDR3 is made up of 14 amino acids. DNA for the CDR3: TGCGCCAGCAGCCCCGGGACTGCAGAAGATACGCAGTATTTT. It is translated as CASSPGTAEDTQYF.

The chain has TRBV28 and TRBJ1-5; the match to TRBD1 covers 7 bases. This CDR3 region has 14 residues. CDR1 and CDR2 (germline): MDHEN, SYDVKM. Unmatched junction bases numbered 2, after V lost 4 bases and J lost 2 bases. CDR3 DNA sequence: TGTGCCAGCAGTTGGACAGGTGGCAATCAGCCCCAGCATTTT. Translating it yields CASSWTGGNQPQHF. Full variable domain (missing parts from reference TRBV28 and TRBJ1-5): DVKVTQSSRYLVKRTGEKVFLECVQDMDHENMFWYRQDPGLGLRLIYFSYDVKMKEKGDIPEGYSVSREKKERFSLILESASTNQTSMYLCASSWTGGNQPQHFGDGTRLSIL.

This clone showed up just a few times. V gene TRBV2 combines with J gene TRBJ2-3; the D gene is possibly TRBD2 (6 bases). V gave up 1 base and J gave up 0 bases, with 8 bases separating them. CDR3 size: 15 residues. CDR1 SNHLY and CDR2 FYNNEI come from the germline V gene. In DNA, the CDR3 is TGTGCCAGCAGTGAAGTAGCGGCTAGCACAGATACGCAGTATTTT. It specifies CASSEVAASTDTQYF.

The chain links TRBV14 to TRBJ1-2; D remains unclear. Germline V gene sequence: CDR1 SGHDN, CDR2 FVKESK. The V gene lost 2 bases and the J gene lost 1 base, with 14 bases spanning the gap. The CDR3 covers 16 residues. The CDR3 DNA is TGTGCCAGCAGCCAACGTTCCGGGAACCTTAACTATGGCTACACCTTC. Protein: CASSQRSGNLNYGYTF. Looking up the rest from reference TRBV14 and TRBJ1-2 gives the full variable domain: EAGVTQFPSHSVIEKGQTVTLRCDPISGHDNLYWYRRVMGKEIKFLLHFVKESKQDESGMPNNRFLAERTGGTYSTLKVQPAELEDSGVYFCASSQRSGNLNYGYTFGSGTRLTVV.

This clone was found a few times. This chain connects TRBV4-3 to TRBJ2-2; 11 bases agree with TRBD1. J was trimmed by 5 bases and V by 6 bases; bases with no gene match: 5. The germline CDR1 and CDR2 sequences are LGHNA and YSLEER. The CDR3 runs to 15 residues. CDR3 DNA: TGCGCCAGCAGACTCCGGGACAGGGGGACCGGGGAGCTGTTTTTT. Amino acids: CASRLRDRGTGELFF.

The chain is built from TRBV5-1 and TRBJ2-5; weak D call: TRBD1 (5 bases). This CDR3 is 14 amino acids long. From germline, CDR1 is SGHRS and CDR2 YFSETQ. The V and J ends lost 5 bases and 1 base respectively, with 12 bases between them. CDR3 coding DNA: TGCGCCAGCAGTCCGGGCAGGGCCCAAGAGACCCAGTACTTC. Translated: CASSPGRAQETQYF.

Regarding this clone: The same CDR3 is also encoded by other DNA sequences in this sample. The CDR3 is CASSLGGGDSNQPQHF. The CDR3 DNA sequence: TGTGCCAGCAGCTTGGGGGGGGGTGACAGCAATCAGCCCCAGCATTTT. The chain links TRBV5-4 to TRBJ1-5; D possibly corresponds to TRBD1 (5 bases). Germline V CDR1 and CDR2: SGHNT, YYREEE (reference sequence). V was trimmed by 0 bases and J by 1 base, leaving 11 bases between them. The CDR3 is 16 amino acids.

The V gene is TRBV21-1, the J gene TRBJ2-1; no DNA check was done on the table's D call, TRBD2. TRBV21-1 is a documented pseudogene. This CDR3 is 15 amino acids long. CDR3 in amino acids: CASSGTSGSTDEQFF. DNA for the CDR3: TGTGCCAGCAGCGGGACTAGCGGGAGTACGGATGAGCAGTTCTTC.

The rearrangement uses TRBV5-4 and TRBJ1-6; D possibly corresponds to TRBD1 (6 bases). The CDR3 is made up of 14 amino acids. CDR1 and CDR2 (germline): SGHNT, YYREEE (reference sequence). The V end was cut by 6 bases, the J end by 9 bases, with 16 bases between. This CDR3 is CASTDRTTLSPLHF. The CDR3, as DNA: TGTGCCAGCACCGACAGGACAACCCTTTCACCCCTCCACTTT.

Only a few counts were recorded for this clone. The chain combines TRBV7-2 with TRBJ2-5; TRBD1 might be the D (7 bases). CDR1 and CDR2 from the germline V gene are SGHTA and FQGNSA. The CDR3 runs 18 residues. V dropped 4 bases and J dropped 3 bases, with 24 bases sitting between them. CDR3 amino acids: CASSSGWGGQATKETQYF. CDR3 nucleotide sequence: TGTGCCAGCAGCTCAGGATGGGGAGGACAGGCAACAAAAGAGACCCAGTACTTC. The full variable domain, rest sourced from reference TRBV7-2 and TRBJ2-5, is GAGVSQSPSNKVTEKGKDVELRCDPISGHTALYWYRQSLGQGLEFLIYFQGNSAPDKSGLPSDRFSAERTGGSVSTLTIQRTQQEDSAVYLCASSSGWGGQATKETQYFGPGTRLLVL.

The chain combines TRBV20-1 with TRBJ1-1; D not certain. Germline-derived CDR1 and CDR2 are DFQATT and SNEGSKA (reference sequence). Trimming pared 5 bases from V and 10 bases from J, leaving 14 bases between. The CDR3 runs to 11 residues. DNA of the CDR3: TGCAGTGCTGCCCGAGGGCCTGCAGCTTTCTTT. It translates to CSAARGPAAFF.

The chain is built from TRBV27 and TRBJ2-7; 10 bases agree with TRBD2. This CDR3 has 14 amino acids. Germline V gene lookup returns CDR1 MNHEY and CDR2 SMNVEV (reference sequence). V gave up 8 bases and J gave up 3 bases; unmatched junction bases: 7. The CDR3 DNA sequence: TGTGCCAGCGGTCGGACTAGCGGTCTCTACGAGCAGTACTTC. It translates to CASGRTSGLYEQYF.

Here the CDR3 DNA reads TGCGCCAGCAGTTTAAGGCAGGGTTTAGGGAACACTGAAGCTTTCTTT. This codes for CASSLRQGLGNTEAFF. V is TRBV5-1 and J is TRBJ1-1; D may be TRBD1 (5 bases). Trimming left V 5 bases short and J 1 base short, with 18 bases between. The length of the CDR3 is 16 residues. Germline V gene data show CDR1 as SGHRS and CDR2 as YFSETQ.

V is TRBV10-3 and J is TRBJ2-5, with D possibly being TRBD1 (6 bases). Trimming removed 9 bases from V and 5 bases from J, with 16 bases in between. Germline V lookup: CDR1 ENHRY, CDR2 SYGVKD. CDR3 length: 13 residues. CDR3 in DNA: TGTGCCATAACAGGGACGGTCGGGGAGACCCAGTACTTC. It codes for CAITGTVGETQYF.